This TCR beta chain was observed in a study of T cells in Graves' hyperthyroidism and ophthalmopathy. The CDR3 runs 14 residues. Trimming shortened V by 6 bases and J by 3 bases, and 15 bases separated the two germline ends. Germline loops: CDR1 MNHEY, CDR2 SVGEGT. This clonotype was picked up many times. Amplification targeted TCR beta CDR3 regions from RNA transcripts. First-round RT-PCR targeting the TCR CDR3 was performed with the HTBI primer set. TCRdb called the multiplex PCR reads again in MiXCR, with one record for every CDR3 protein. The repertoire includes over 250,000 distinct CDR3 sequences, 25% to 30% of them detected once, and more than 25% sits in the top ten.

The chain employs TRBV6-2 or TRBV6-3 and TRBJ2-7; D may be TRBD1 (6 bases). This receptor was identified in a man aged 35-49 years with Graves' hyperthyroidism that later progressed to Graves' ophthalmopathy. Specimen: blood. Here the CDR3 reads CASRGIGQIYEQYF. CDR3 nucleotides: TGTGCCAGCAGGGGAATTGGACAGATCTACGAGCAGTACTTC.